This TCR beta chain originates from a study of high-grade serous ovarian cancer treatment subgroups. Measured with immunoSEQ multiplex PCR; TCRdb has only the in-frame clones, and not every one. Altogether about 33,000 clones are present, around three quarters being singletons, with the ten largest covering about 3%. V lost 6 bases and J lost 1, with 21 bases in between. This CDR3 has 17 residues. Germline assignment: CDR1 MNHEY and CDR2 SMNVEV (reference sequence). General study points: Repertoire similarity ranged about 0.11 to 0.79 between tumors of one patient. Only CDR3 was analyzed; CDR1 and CDR2 were not. TCR clonal relatedness correlated positively with neoantigen level.

On this clone itself: Its antigen is as yet unknown.

The tumor samples were collected prior to definitive surgery or chemotherapy. Material: tumor tissue. The chain uses TRBV27 and TRBJ1-1, with D tentatively TRBD1 (5 bases). The clonotype was recovered from a human donor with high-grade serous ovarian cancer. The chain's CDR3 is CASSPPRGLGRNTEAFF. The CDR3 DNA reads as TGTGCCAGCAGCCCTCCTCGGGGCCTAGGTCGGAACACTGAAGCTTTCTTT.